This T cell receptor (beta chain) was retrieved from a study of blood T cells in healthy people across ages. Combining a sample-barcoded 5' primer with a J-beta primer mix, a second PCR ran for about 7 to 11 cycles. Every cDNA was tagged by a template-switch adaptor with 12 random nucleotides. MiXCR, run by TCRdb on the 5' RACE reads, gives a single entry per CDR3 protein. The repertoire holds about 970,000 distinct CDR3 sequences, with roughly 50% as singletons. Healthy Caucasian individuals from Russia aged roughly 6 to 95 were enrolled as donors. The CDR3 sequence is 16 residues long. The V gene lost 6 bases and the J gene lost 7 bases, with 28 bases spanning the gap. Germline loops: CDR1 DFQATT, CDR2 SNEGSKA (reference sequence).

The clonotype was recovered from an older woman in good health. The rearrangement links TRBV20-1 to TRBJ2-7, with D possibly being TRBD2 (6 bases). Input material: blood. The CDR3 sequence is CSALLEGRRLGNEQYF. The CDR3 nucleotides are TGCAGTGCCCTGCTGGAGGGGAGGCGCCTGGGGAATGAGCAGTACTTC.